These 31 T cell receptor beta chains share one sample of origin, sequenced in a study of blood T cells in healthy people across ages. A sample-barcoded 5' primer and a J-beta primer mix were used in a second PCR of roughly 6 to 11 cycles. From the 5' RACE reads, TCRdb called clonotypes with MiXCR, one entry per CDR3 protein. Altogether some 1.5 million distinct CDR3 sequences are present, roughly 30% being singletons, with the ten largest covering roughly 8.2%. Source material: blood. The receptors were sampled from a woman in her thirties in good health.

The gene calls are TRBV12-3 or TRBV12-4 and TRBJ1-2; 7 positions match TRBD1. V was clipped by 5 bases and J by 8 bases; unmatched bases: 11. CDR3 size: 14 residues. The CDR3 sequence is CASSLGDSRPGYTF. CDR3 sequence (DNA): TGTGCCAGCAGTCTTGGGGACAGCCGTCCCGGCTACACCTTC.

The chain uses TRBV6-1 and TRBJ2-4; perhaps TRBD2 as D (5 bases). This CDR3 has 17 residues. Per germline, CDR1 MNHNS and CDR2 SASEGT. Trimming shortened V by 3 bases and J by 2 bases, and 17 bases separated the two germline ends. As DNA, the CDR3 is TGTGCCAGCAGTGATCCACTAGACCCAAATCCCAAAAACATTCAGTACTTC. Its protein product is CASSDPLDPNPKNIQYF.

V and J are TRBV5-1 and TRBJ2-7; D unresolved. The CDR3 totals 16 residues. Germline loops: CDR1 SGHRS, CDR2 YFSETQ. Trimming pared 0 bases from V and 0 bases from J, leaving 13 bases between. The CDR3 loop is CASSLGSHWDSYEQYF. CDR3 DNA sequence: TGCGCCAGCAGCTTGGGTTCACACTGGGACTCCTACGAGCAGTACTTC.

This clonotype was observed a few times. The chain recombines TRBV7-2 with TRBJ2-3; 9 positions match TRBD1. V gave up 6 bases and J gave up 3 bases; unmatched junction bases: 7. The CDR3 spans 15 residues. In germline, CDR1 is SGHTA, CDR2 FQGNSA. CDR3 in DNA: TGTGCCAGCAGACCACTAGACAGGGGGACAGATACGCAGTATTTT. Translating it yields CASRPLDRGTDTQYF.

V and J are TRBV7-3 and TRBJ2-4; no definite D call. The CDR3 is 13 amino acids. Trimming shortened V by 5 bases and J by 13 bases, and 18 bases separated the two germline ends. CDR1 is SGHTA and CDR2 is FQGTGA in the germline V gene. The CDR3, as DNA: TGTGCCAGCAGCCCGTTCTCCTACAATGAGCAGTACTTC. Translating gives CASSPFSYNEQYF.

The chain has TRBV20-1 and TRBJ2-5, with 11 bases lining up with TRBD2. The tail of the sequence fits TRBJ2-7 better, so the J call may be wrong. The CDR3 contains 14 residues. CDR1 and CDR2 (germline): DFQATT, SNEGSKA (reference sequence). CDR3: CSAIGTSGPGEQYF. The CDR3 coding sequence is TGCAGTGCAATCGGGACTAGCGGACCGGGCGAGCAGTACTTC.

On this clonotype: A read error may be the cause here, since a much bigger clone is one base away. DNA of the CDR3: TGCGCCAGCAGCGAAGACTCGGGAGGGTCCTACGAGCAGTACGTC. It encodes CASSEDSGGSYEQYV. This chain links TRBV4-3 with TRBJ2-7; TRBD2 agrees at 8 bases. The CDR3 spans 15 residues. Germline V gene lookup returns CDR1 LGHNA and CDR2 YSLEER.

The sample holds many counts of this clonotype. The chain recombines TRBV7-2 with TRBJ2-3, with D unclear. Germline V gives CDR1 SGHTA, CDR2 FQGNSA. V was shortened by 5 bases and J by 0 bases, with 9 bases between the two germline ends. This CDR3 comprises 14 residues. The chain's CDR3 is CASSQSQSTDTQYF. CDR3 bases: TGTGCCAGCAGCCAGAGCCAAAGCACAGATACGCAGTATTTT.

The chain combines TRBV3-1 with TRBJ2-7, with D possibly matching TRBD1 (6 bases). CDR3 length: 14 residues. CDR1 and CDR2 from the germline V gene are LGHDT and YNNKEL (reference sequence). The V end lost 2 bases, the J end lost 2 bases, and 10 bases lay between the germline ends. The CDR3 nucleotides are TGTGCCAGCAGCCAATATCGGGACACCTACGAGCAGTACTTC. This translates into CASSQYRDTYEQYF.

This clonotype was counted once. The junction differs from germline at one of its ends, possibly a read error. The chain carries TRBV7-9 and TRBJ2-5; a weak D match, TRBD1 (6 bases). Per the germline V gene, CDR1 is SEHNR and CDR2 is FQNEAQ (reference sequence). The CDR3 has 14 residues. The CDR3 DNA reads TGTGCCTGCAGCTTAGAAGGGGGCCAAGAGACCCAGTACTTC. Translating it yields CACSLEGGQETQYF.

This clonotype showed up just a few times. The CDR3 loop is CASSSRQVRSAAFF. For the CDR3, the DNA is TGTGCCAGCAGCTCGAGACAGGTCCGATCCGCGGCTTTCTTT. The V call is TRBV7-2, the J call TRBJ1-1, with a weak D call TRBD1 (6 bases). This CDR3 region has 14 residues. In germline, CDR1 is SGHTA, CDR2 FQGNSA. The V gene lost 4 bases and the J gene lost 11 bases, with 20 bases spanning the gap.

The gene calls are TRBV9 and TRBJ2-2; D unresolved. The V gene lost 4 bases and the J gene lost 2 bases, with 15 bases spanning the gap. The CDR3 has 16 residues. Germline CDR1 is SGDLS and CDR2 is YYNGEE. For the CDR3, the DNA is TGTGCCAGCAGCTCTGGGGTCAGTTTAAACACCGGGGAGCTGTTTTTT. Its translation is CASSSGVSLNTGELFF. Using reference TRBV9 and TRBJ2-2 for the parts outside the CDR3, the full variable domain is DSGVTQTPKHLITATGQRVTLRCSPRSGDLSVYWYQQSLDQGLQFLIQYYNGEERAKGNILERFSAQQFPDLHSELNLSSLELGDSALYFCASSSGVSLNTGELFFGEGSRLTVL.

This clonotype occurred a few times. The rearrangement links TRBV7-9 to TRBJ1-2; D unclear. This CDR3 region has 14 residues. From germline, CDR1 is SEHNR and CDR2 FQNEAQ (reference sequence). The V and J ends lost 5 bases and 2 bases respectively, with 12 bases between them. The CDR3 sequence: CASSAPGRNYGYTF. As DNA, the CDR3 is TGTGCCAGCAGCGCCCCGGGCAGAAACTATGGCTACACCTTC.

Regarding this clonotype: A much larger clone is a single base away; this may be a read error. CDR3 DNA sequence: TGTGCCAGCAGCCAAGAGTTCCCCGGGGCCAGCTCCTACGAGCAGTTCTTC. It yields the protein CASSQEFPGASSYEQFF. The rearrangement links TRBV4-2 to TRBJ2-1, with D perhaps TRBD1 or TRBD2 (5 bases each). Germline V gene sequence: CDR1 LGHNA, CDR2 YNFKEQ. The V and J ends lost 0 bases and 10 bases respectively, with 22 bases between them. The CDR3 covers 17 residues.

The chain has TRBV18 and TRBJ1-1; D is unresolved. Trimming cost V 7 bases and J 3 bases, with 18 bases left between them. The germline V gene encodes CDR1 KGHSH and CDR2 LQKENI. This CDR3 comprises 15 residues. The CDR3 region is CASCPSRTAYTEAFF. In nucleotides, the CDR3 is TGTGCCAGCTGTCCGAGTCGGACGGCTTACACTGAAGCTTTCTTT.

In this sample, this clonotype turned up many times. The V and J genes are TRBV11-2 and TRBJ2-7; 11 bases map to TRBD2. The CDR3 runs 14 residues. V shed 6 bases, J shed 6 bases, and the junction held 7 bases outside the gene matches. Germline CDR1 SGHAT, CDR2 FQNNGV. CDR3 DNA: TGTGCCAGCAGTCAGAAACTAGCGGGAGCCGAGCAGTACTTC. Protein product: CASSQKLAGAEQYF.

The chain joins TRBV12-3 or TRBV12-4 to TRBJ1-2; tentatively, D is TRBD1 (5 bases). V dropped 4 bases and J dropped 8 bases, with 23 bases sitting between them. The CDR3 covers 16 residues. The CDR3 protein is CASSSLGRGDSKGYTF. The DNA of the CDR3 is TGTGCCAGCAGTTCCCTAGGGCGAGGGGATTCGAAGGGCTACACCTTC.

The chain recombines TRBV9 with TRBJ1-1; D might be TRBD1 (5 bases). The CDR3 has 15 residues. V dropped 2 bases and J dropped 5 bases, with 16 bases sitting between them. Germline V gives CDR1 SGDLS, CDR2 YYNGEE. The CDR3 region has the DNA TGTGCCAGCAGCGTGGGGCAGGTGGGGATGACTGAAGCTTTCTTT. It specifies CASSVGQVGMTEAFF.

Points on this clonotype: With a much larger clone just one base away, this may be a read error. The J gene is TRBJ2-5, the V gene TRBV20-1; 7 bases fit TRBD2. The CDR3 consists of 12 residues. CDR1 is DFQATT, CDR2 SNEGSKA, per germline (reference sequence). CDR3 sequence: CSGKRGQEAQYF. The CDR3 coding sequence is TGCAGTGGCAAGCGGGGCCAAGAGGCCCAGTACTTC.

This clonotype came up a few times. The rearrangement joins TRBV2 to TRBJ1-2; D not resolved. Germline CDR1 SNHLY, CDR2 FYNNEI. CDR3 length: 13 amino acids. V was trimmed by 9 bases and J by 4 bases, leaving 15 bases between them. The CDR3, as DNA: TGTGCCAGGGGGAACAAGGTAACCTATGGCTACACCTTC. Protein: CARGNKVTYGYTF.

This chain joins TRBV2 and TRBJ2-1; D is ambiguous. The V gene's germline CDR1 is SNHLY and CDR2 FYNNEI. This CDR3 is built from 15 residues. V was clipped by 1 base and J by 2 bases, with 9 bases between them. The CDR3 DNA reads TGTGCCAGCAGTGAAGGGGGTAACACCTACAATGAGCAGTTCTTC. Translating it yields CASSEGGNTYNEQFF.

CDR3 protein: CASSGWGKGGKNEQFF. In DNA, the CDR3 is TGTGCCAGCAGCGGATGGGGGAAAGGGGGAAAAAATGAGCAGTTCTTC. This chain joins TRBV27 and TRBJ2-1; the D gene is possibly TRBD1 (6 bases). The germline CDR1 and CDR2 sequences are MNHEY and SMNVEV (reference sequence). V lost 6 bases to trimming and J lost 7 bases, with 22 bases between them. This CDR3 is built from 16 residues.

A few counts support this clonotype. The chain joins TRBV7-9 to TRBJ1-4; D is unclear. The V end lost 4 bases, the J end lost 8 bases, and 20 bases lay between the germline ends. The CDR3 totals 16 residues. Germline loops: CDR1 SEHNR, CDR2 FQNEAQ (reference sequence). The CDR3 reads CASSSKAAANEEKLFF. CDR3 bases: TGTGCCAGCAGCTCGAAGGCGGCAGCGAACGAAGAAAAACTGTTTTTT.

This chain joins TRBV7-9 and TRBJ1-5; possible D gene TRBD1, 5 bases. The CDR3 is made up of 14 amino acids. Germline-derived CDR1 and CDR2 are SEHNR and FQNEAQ (reference sequence). V was shortened by 4 bases and J by 9 bases, with 16 bases between the two germline ends. In DNA form, the CDR3 reads TGTGCCAGCAGCTCCCCGGGGGAACGCGGGCCCCAGCATTTT. Protein: CASSSPGERGPQHF.

This clonotype has more than one count but fewer than ten. This chain connects TRBV7-3 to TRBJ2-3, with 7 bases that match TRBD1. V was clipped by 0 bases and J by 6 bases; unmatched bases: 12. The CDR3 spans 17 residues. Germline-derived CDR1 and CDR2 are SGHTA and FQGTGA. The CDR3 spells CASSLTSDRRWGDTQYF. CDR3 coding DNA: TGTGCCAGCAGCTTAACGTCGGACAGGCGATGGGGGGATACGCAGTATTTT.

The rearrangement uses TRBV29-1 and TRBJ1-2; the D is unclear. The V gene lost 0 bases and the J gene lost 8 bases, with 7 bases spanning the gap. This CDR3 spans 11 amino acids. The germline gives CDR1 SQVTM, CDR2 ANQGSEA. DNA for the CDR3: TGCAGCGTTGAAGACTTGGGGGGCTACACCTTC. It translates to CSVEDLGGYTF.

This clonotype has just a few counts. The chain joins TRBV27 to TRBJ2-5; D gene uncertain. There are 11 residues in the CDR3. Trimming cost V 7 bases and J 1 base, with 4 bases left between them. Germline V gives CDR1 MNHEY, CDR2 SMNVEV (reference sequence). This CDR3 reads CASMLQETQYF. The CDR3 DNA is TGTGCCAGCATGCTCCAAGAGACCCAGTACTTC.

The V call is TRBV20-1, the J call TRBJ2-7; D might be TRBD2 (6 bases). V shed 3 bases and J shed 2 bases, with 14 bases lying between them. The CDR3 is 14 residues long. CDR1 is DFQATT and CDR2 is SNEGSKA in the germline V gene (reference sequence). The CDR3 region has the DNA TGCAGTGCTAGTCTCGGAGGGCGGCCCTACGAGCAGTACTTC. Translated, it gives CSASLGGRPYEQYF.

The chain uses TRBV7-2 and TRBJ2-3, with 12 bases matching TRBD2. Per germline, CDR1 SGHTA and CDR2 FQGNSA. The CDR3 has 15 residues. The V and J ends lost 6 bases and 4 bases, in that order; junction bases with no gene match: 5. CDR3 coding DNA: TGTGCCAGCAGTTCTAGCGGGAGGGCCTCAGATACGCAGTATTTT. Translated: CASSSSGRASDTQYF.

This clonotype was recorded at least ten times. The CDR3 loop is CSVEDLAGEAYNEQFF. CDR3 nucleotide sequence: TGCAGCGTTGAAGATCTAGCGGGAGAGGCGTACAATGAGCAGTTCTTC. The chain couples TRBV29-1 to TRBJ2-1; 10 bases map to TRBD2. Germline CDR1 reads SQVTM; CDR2 reads ANQGSEA. The CDR3 runs to 16 residues. The V gene end was trimmed by 0 bases and the J gene end by 4 bases; junction bases not matched to a gene: 6.

This clonotype has only a few counts. This CDR3 is CASSGARQVSHYEQYF. The CDR3 nucleotides read TGTGCCAGCAGTGGAGCCCGGCAGGTTTCACACTACGAGCAGTACTTC. This chain connects TRBV2 to TRBJ2-7; D unresolved. Germline V gene sequence: CDR1 SNHLY, CDR2 FYNNEI. The CDR3 is 16 amino acids. Trimming shortened V by 4 bases and J by 3 bases, and 19 bases separated the two germline ends.